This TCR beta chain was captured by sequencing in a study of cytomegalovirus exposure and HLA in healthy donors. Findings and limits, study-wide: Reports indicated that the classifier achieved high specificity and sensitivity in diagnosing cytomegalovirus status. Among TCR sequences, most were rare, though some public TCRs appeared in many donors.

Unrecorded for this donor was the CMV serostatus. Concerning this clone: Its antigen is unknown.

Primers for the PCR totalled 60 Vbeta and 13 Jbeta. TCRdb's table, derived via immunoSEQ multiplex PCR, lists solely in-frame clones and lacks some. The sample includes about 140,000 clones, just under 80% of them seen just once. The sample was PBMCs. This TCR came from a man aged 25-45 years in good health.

Here the CDR3 DNA reads TGTGCCAGCAGCCAAGAAAGGAGGGACACAGATACGCAGTATTTT. Translated: CASSQERRDTDTQYF. The chain links TRBV4-2 to TRBJ2-3, with D perhaps matching TRBD2 (6 bases). Germline values: CDR1 LGHNA, CDR2 YNFKEQ. The CDR3 is made up of 15 amino acids. V dropped 0 bases and J dropped 2 bases, with 9 bases sitting between them.